This is a list of T cell receptor beta chains from one sample in a study of blood T cell repertoires in COVID-19. The data were produced by immunoSEQ multiplex PCR, yet TCRdb's version contains in-frame clones alone and is incomplete. This sample has around 110,000 clones; less than 95% occur once, and the top ten carry under 2%. Input material: peripheral blood. The receptors derive from a human donor with active COVID-19. The donor label of this sample is uncertain. Both conserved end residues are trimmed from each CDR3. A D gene is named only where the DNA matches it firmly. Clone size is not always given. Where it is, it says once, few, many or a class for expanded clones.

v_call: TRBV29-1; clone_size: .; j_call: TRBJ1-1; d_call: .; cdr3_aa: SVRELNTEAF
v_call: TRBV7-2; clone_size: .; j_call: TRBJ1-2; d_call: .; cdr3_aa: ASSLGSRAIYGYT
v_call: TRBV6-1; clone_size: .; j_call: TRBJ2-5; d_call: TRBD2; cdr3_aa: ASSGLAGGPQETQY
v_call: TRBV3-1/TRBV3-2; clone_size: .; j_call: TRBJ2-7; d_call: TRBD1; cdr3_aa: ASSQLQGVSYEQY
v_call: TRBV3-1/TRBV3-2; clone_size: .; j_call: TRBJ1-1; d_call: .; cdr3_aa: ASSHGTTNTEAF
v_call: TRBV7-2; clone_size: once; j_call: TRBJ1-4; d_call: .; cdr3_aa: ASSSPARGVLNEKLF
v_call: TRBV28; clone_size: .; j_call: TRBJ1-4; d_call: .; cdr3_aa: AGGEREKLF
v_call: TRBV5-1; clone_size: .; j_call: TRBJ2-5; d_call: .; cdr3_aa: ASSPGDSLQETQY
v_call: TRBV6-4; clone_size: .; j_call: TRBJ1-2; d_call: TRBD1; cdr3_aa: ASSRGTGDYGYT
v_call: TRBV7-7; clone_size: .; j_call: TRBJ2-5; d_call: TRBD2; cdr3_aa: ASSHGGASETQY
v_call: TRBV10-3; clone_size: .; j_call: TRBJ1-2; d_call: .; cdr3_aa: ASRGGLFGYT
v_call: TRBV5-4; clone_size: .; j_call: TRBJ2-1; d_call: TRBD2; cdr3_aa: ASSRGGSSYNEQF
v_call: TRBV5-1; clone_size: .; j_call: TRBJ2-3; d_call: .; cdr3_aa: ASSLGYKQQWQY
v_call: TRBV5-1; clone_size: .; j_call: TRBJ1-1; d_call: .; cdr3_aa: ASSLDPGKGTEAF
v_call: TRBV7-3; clone_size: .; j_call: TRBJ1-1; d_call: .; cdr3_aa: ASSLGTNTEAF
v_call: TRBV3-1/TRBV3-2; clone_size: .; j_call: TRBJ2-3; d_call: TRBD2; cdr3_aa: ASSLHLAGGTDTQY
v_call: TRBV11-2; clone_size: .; j_call: TRBJ2-2; d_call: .; cdr3_aa: ASSPVTGELF
v_call: TRBV7-2; clone_size: .; j_call: TRBJ2-4; d_call: .; cdr3_aa: ASSGRTGAKNIQY
v_call: TRBV21-1; clone_size: .; j_call: TRBJ2-7; d_call: .; cdr3_aa: ASSKGDRVGYEQY
v_call: TRBV6-1; clone_size: .; j_call: TRBJ2-1; d_call: .; cdr3_aa: ASSETLYNEQF
v_call: TRBV25-1; clone_size: few; j_call: TRBJ1-6; d_call: .; cdr3_aa: ASRPRGWDSPLH